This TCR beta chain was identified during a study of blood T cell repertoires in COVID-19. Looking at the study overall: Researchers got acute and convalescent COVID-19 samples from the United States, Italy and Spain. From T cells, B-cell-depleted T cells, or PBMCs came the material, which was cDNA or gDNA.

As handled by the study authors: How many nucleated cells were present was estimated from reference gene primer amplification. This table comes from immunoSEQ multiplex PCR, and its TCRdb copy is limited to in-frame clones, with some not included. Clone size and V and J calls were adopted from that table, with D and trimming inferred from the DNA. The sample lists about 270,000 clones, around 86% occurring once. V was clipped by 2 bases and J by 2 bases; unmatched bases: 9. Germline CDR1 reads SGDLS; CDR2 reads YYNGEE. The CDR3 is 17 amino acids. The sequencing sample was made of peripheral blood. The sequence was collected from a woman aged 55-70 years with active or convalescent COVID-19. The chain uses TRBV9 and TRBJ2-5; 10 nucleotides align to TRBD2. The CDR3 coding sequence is TGTGCCAGCAGCGTCGGGATTAGCGGGGGGACTCAAGAGACCCAGTACTTC. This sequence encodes CASSVGISGGTQETQYF. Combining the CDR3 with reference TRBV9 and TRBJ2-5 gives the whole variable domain DSGVTQTPKHLITATGQRVTLRCSPRSGDLSVYWYQQSLDQGLQFLIQYYNGEERAKGNILERFSAQQFPDLHSELNLSSLELGDSALYFCASSVGISGGTQETQYFGPGTRLLVL.